This passage covers 32 T cell receptor beta chains from one sample sequenced in a study of blood T cell repertoires in COVID-19. Repertoires were generated with immunoSEQ multiplex PCR, while TCRdb's copy carries only in-frame clones and drops some. The table records about 400,000 clones, roughly 90% of them present only once. Sequencing was carried out using peripheral blood. These receptors came from a woman aged 25 to 39 with active or convalescent COVID-19.

The rearrangement joins TRBV3-1 (or the pseudogene TRBV3-2) to TRBJ2-5; tentative D call: TRBD2 (6 bases). Between the trimmed V and J ends, which lost 0 bases and 5 bases, there was a span of 10 bases. Germline assignment: CDR1 LGHDT and CDR2 YNNKEL (reference sequence). This CDR3 has 14 residues. DNA of the CDR3: TGTGCCAGCAGCCAAGAGTTGCGGGGTGAGACCCAGTACTTC. Translated: CASSQELRGETQYF.

The chain links TRBV5-1 to TRBJ2-3, with D maybe TRBD2 (5 bases). Germline lookup yields CDR1 SGHRS and CDR2 YFSETQ. Trimming cost V 4 bases and J 2 bases, with 14 bases left between them. This CDR3 comprises 15 residues. This CDR3 is CASSAPSRFTDTQYF. CDR3 nucleotide sequence: TGCGCCAGCAGCGCCCCTAGCAGATTCACAGATACGCAGTATTTT.

The chain is built from TRBV27 and TRBJ2-1; 9 bases align to TRBD1. Trimming cost V 6 bases and J 5 bases; bases outside gene matches: 5. The CDR3 is 14 residues long. Looked up from germline, CDR1 is MNHEY and CDR2 is SMNVEV (reference sequence). The CDR3 protein is CASSRDRDDNEQFF. The CDR3 DNA sequence: TGTGCCAGCAGCCGGGACAGGGATGACAATGAGCAGTTCTTC.

The chain uses TRBV24-1 and TRBJ1-2, with D maybe TRBD1 (6 bases). The CDR3 is 17 residues long. CDR1 KGHDR and CDR2 SFDVKD come from the germline V gene. The ends were cut back, 4 bases at V and 4 bases at J, with 21 bases in the middle. The CDR3 nucleotides are TGTGCCACCAGTGACCCACAGGGATATGGGATCAGCTATGGCTACACCTTC. Translated: CATSDPQGYGISYGYTF.

The chain carries TRBV4-1 and TRBJ1-3; 7 bases fit TRBD1. The CDR3 totals 18 residues. Germline V gene lookup returns CDR1 MGHRA and CDR2 YSYEKL. Trimming took 3 bases from V and 2 from J; bases not matched to a gene: 13. CDR3 protein: CASSQTPGQSLPGNTIYF. The CDR3 region has the DNA TGCGCCAGCAGCCAGACTCCGGGACAGAGCTTACCTGGAAACACCATATATTTT.

This clone was counted between two and nine times. This chain uses TRBV6-5 with TRBJ2-7; the D gene is possibly TRBD2 (5 bases). Germline loops: CDR1 MNHEY, CDR2 SVGAGI. This CDR3 is built from 15 residues. Trimming removed 2 bases from V and 4 bases from J, with 15 bases in between. The DNA of the CDR3 is TGTGCCAGCAGTTACCTTGACCGGGGAAAGTACGAGCAGTACTTC. It codes for CASSYLDRGKYEQYF.

This clone is a singleton in its sample. This chain links TRBV10-2 with TRBJ2-1, with 14 nucleotides matching TRBD2. The CDR3 has 15 residues. Germline trimming cut 5 bases from V and 5 bases from J; bases unmatched to any gene: 2. The V gene's germline CDR1 is WSHSY and CDR2 SAAADI. The CDR3 bases are TGCGCCAGCAGTCGACTAGCGGGAGGGAACAATGAGCAGTTCTTC. Amino acids: CASSRLAGGNNEQFF.

The chain uses TRBV19 and TRBJ1-1; 8 nucleotides line up with TRBD1. This CDR3 is 15 amino acids long. V was pared by 4 bases and J by 7 bases, with 11 bases of the junction left unmatched. The V gene's germline CDR1 is LNHDA and CDR2 SQIVND (reference sequence). CDR3 DNA sequence: TGTGCCAGTAGTACAAACTCCGGGACAGGAGGTGAAGCTTTCTTT. It yields the protein CASSTNSGTGGEAFF. Supplemented by reference TRBV19 and TRBJ1-1, the full variable domain reads DGGITQSPKYLFRKEGQNVTLSCEQNLNHDAMYWYRQDPGQGLRLIYYSQIVNDFQKGDIAEGYSVSREKKESFPLTVTSAQKNPTAFYLCASSTNSGTGGEAFFGQGTRLTVV.

V is TRBV19 and J is TRBJ2-2; D is uncertain. Germline-derived CDR1 and CDR2 are LNHDA and SQIVND (reference sequence). Between the trimmed V and J ends, which lost 5 bases and 3 bases, there was a span of 7 bases. CDR3 length: 13 amino acids. The CDR3: CASSPGDTGELFF. CDR3 nucleotides: TGTGCCAGTAGTCCCGGAGACACCGGGGAGCTGTTTTTT.

This clone was observed a single time. The genes are TRBV18 and TRBJ2-1; TRBD2 might be the D (5 bases). Germline CDR1 KGHSH, CDR2 LQKENI. There are 15 residues in the CDR3. With 2 bases removed from V and 9 bases from J, the gap between germline ends came to 17 bases. CDR3 nucleotide sequence: TGTGCCAGCTCACCAGGAGGACTTTCTCAGGTTGAGCAGTTCTTC. Protein: CASSPGGLSQVEQFF. The full variable domain, with the rest looked up from reference TRBV18 and TRBJ2-1, is NAGVMQNPRHLVRRRGQEARLRCSPMKGHSHVYWYRQLPEEGLKFMVYLQKENIIDESGMPKERFSAEFPKEGPSILRIQQVVRGDSAAYFCASSPGGLSQVEQFFGPGTRLTVL.

This chain connects TRBV5-1 to TRBJ1-2; no reliable D call. Germline-derived CDR1 and CDR2 are SGHRS and YFSETQ. The CDR3 runs to 13 residues. Trimming took 0 bases from V and 7 from J, leaving 10 bases between them. CDR3 sequence (DNA): TGCGCCAGCAGCTTGGGTTACGAGGTTGGCTACACCTTC. Translating gives CASSLGYEVGYTF.

The chain links TRBV3-1 (or the pseudogene TRBV3-2) to TRBJ1-5; D gene unclear. CDR3 length equals 17 residues. V lost 1 base to trimming and J lost 6 bases, with 19 bases between them. The germline V gene encodes CDR1 LGHDT and CDR2 YNNKEL (reference sequence). CDR3 loop: CASSQVFEPGGRQPQHF. DNA of the CDR3: TGTGCCAGCAGCCAAGTTTTTGAACCTGGAGGTCGTCAGCCCCAGCATTTT.

The rearrangement uses TRBV5-6 and TRBJ2-7; 11 bases fit TRBD1. Germline values: CDR1 SGHDT, CDR2 YYEEEE. The ends lost 3 bases at V and 0 bases at J; junction bases unmatched: 2. The CDR3 sequence is 15 residues long. CDR3 region: CASSWGQGGSYEQYF. The DNA of the CDR3 is TGTGCCAGCAGCTGGGGACAGGGGGGCTCCTACGAGCAGTACTTC.

The rearrangement uses TRBV19 and TRBJ1-5; D gene uncertain. CDR1 and CDR2 (germline): LNHDA, SQIVND (reference sequence). This CDR3 is 16 amino acids long. Deletions cut 3 bases from V and 0 bases from J, with 12 bases between. CDR3 loop: CASSISEGYSNQPQHF. CDR3 DNA: TGTGCCAGTAGTATCTCCGAGGGATATAGCAATCAGCCCCAGCATTTT.

The rearrangement links TRBV19 to TRBJ1-6; no clear D. This CDR3 region has 16 residues. Germline values: CDR1 LNHDA, CDR2 SQIVND (reference sequence). V lost 4 bases, J lost 4 bases, and 14 bases lay in between. For the CDR3, the DNA is TGTGCCAGTAGTACCGACCCGCCGGAGTATAATTCACCCCTCCACTTT. Amino acid sequence: CASSTDPPEYNSPLHF.

This rearrangement joins TRBV29-1 to TRBJ2-5; 7 bases line up with TRBD1. After removal of 7 bases from V and 4 bases from J, the junction contained 9 bases not matched to a gene. CDR1 SQVTM and CDR2 ANQGSEA come from the germline V gene. The CDR3 totals 13 residues. The CDR3 DNA sequence: TGCAGCGGCTCGGGACACAGGGGAGAGACCCAGTACTTC. Its translation is CSGSGHRGETQYF. The complete variable domain, with remaining parts taken from reference TRBV29-1 and TRBJ2-5, reads SAVISQKPSRDICQRGTSLTIQCQVDSQVTMMFWYRQQPGQSLTLIATANQGSEATYESGFVIDKFPISRPNLTFSTLTVSNMSPEDSSIYLCSGSGHRGETQYFGPGTRLLVL.

The rearrangement uses TRBV19 and TRBJ2-1; 12 nucleotides match TRBD2. With V trimmed by 6 bases and J by 4 bases, 1 base remained unmatched. Germline lookup yields CDR1 LNHDA and CDR2 SQIVND (reference sequence). This CDR3 has 14 residues. CDR3 region: CASRGLAGYNEQFF. The CDR3 region has the DNA TGTGCCAGTAGGGGACTAGCGGGTTACAATGAGCAGTTCTTC.

V usage is TRBV19 and J usage is TRBJ2-2, with a possible D match to TRBD2 (6 bases). The CDR3 length is 14 residues. Germline assignment: CDR1 LNHDA and CDR2 SQIVND (reference sequence). Trimming removed 1 base at V and 6 bases at J, with 9 bases between. This CDR3 is CASSIVGTPGELFF. Written as DNA, the CDR3 is TGTGCCAGTAGTATAGTTGGGACTCCCGGGGAGCTGTTTTTT. Full variable domain (outside the CDR3, taken from reference TRBV19 and TRBJ2-2): DGGITQSPKYLFRKEGQNVTLSCEQNLNHDAMYWYRQDPGQGLRLIYYSQIVNDFQKGDIAEGYSVSREKKESFPLTVTSAQKNPTAFYLCASSIVGTPGELFFGEGSRLTVL.

The CDR3 loop is CASGLPGQGIYTEAFF. In DNA form, the CDR3 reads TGTGCTAGTGGTTTGCCCGGACAGGGGATTTACACTGAAGCTTTCTTT. This sequence joins TRBV12-5 and TRBJ1-1; 9 bases are a match to TRBD1. Germline V gives CDR1 LGHNT, CDR2 FRNRAP. The ends lost 2 bases at V and 3 bases at J; junction bases unmatched: 7. The CDR3 sequence is 16 residues long. Together with reference TRBV12-5 and TRBJ1-1, the CDR3 gives the full variable domain: DARVTQTPRHKVTEMGQEVTMRCQPILGHNTVFWYRQTMMQGLELLAYFRNRAPLDDSGMPKDRFSAEMPDATLATLKIQPSEPRDSAVYFCASGLPGQGIYTEAFFGQGTRLTVV.

CDR3 residues: CAISEGGNEQYF. Here the CDR3 DNA reads TGTGCCATCAGCGAGGGGGGGAACGAGCAGTACTTC. The chain combines TRBV10-3 with TRBJ2-7; D is possibly TRBD2 (7 bases). V lost 6 bases and J 5 bases, leaving 11 bases between the germline ends. The CDR3 has 12 amino acids. Germline V gives CDR1 ENHRY, CDR2 SYGVKD.

This sequence joins TRBV19 and TRBJ1-2; D gene unclear. The CDR3 is 12 amino acids. CDR1 is LNHDA and CDR2 is SQIVND in the germline V gene (reference sequence). The ends were cut back, 4 bases at V and 5 bases at J, with 8 bases in the middle. CDR3 bases: TGTGCCAGTAGTAAAGATATATATGGCTACACCTTC. It specifies CASSKDIYGYTF.

This clone was counted between two and nine times. The V call is TRBV7-9, the J call TRBJ1-1, with a possible D match to TRBD1 (6 bases). Germline V gene data show CDR1 as SEHNR and CDR2 as FQNEAQ (reference sequence). Trimming removed 0 bases from V and 1 base from J, with 9 bases in between. The CDR3 has 15 amino acids. CDR3 sequence (DNA): TGTGCCAGCAGCTTAGCGAGGGGGAGGAACACTGAAGCTTTCTTT. The encoded protein is CASSLARGRNTEAFF.

This clone was detected a few times. The V gene is TRBV4-2, the J gene TRBJ1-2; D gene uncertain. The CDR3 length is 15 residues. Trimming left V 0 bases short and J 2 bases short, with 10 bases between. Germline lookup yields CDR1 LGHNA and CDR2 YNFKEQ. The CDR3 DNA reads TGTGCCAGCAGCCAAGATTCGGGTAACAACTATGGCTACACCTTC. It specifies CASSQDSGNNYGYTF.

This chain uses TRBV4-1 with TRBJ1-5, with 11 bases aligning to TRBD1. Germline CDR1 MGHRA, CDR2 YSYEKL. Trimming removed 1 base from V and 4 bases from J; junction bases left unmatched: 3. This CDR3 is built from 16 residues. CDR3 DNA: TGCGCCAGCAGCCAAGGCCGGGACAGGGGGAATCAGCCCCAGCATTTT. It encodes CASSQGRDRGNQPQHF.

The chain recombines TRBV7-9 with TRBJ2-3; no clear D. CDR1 is SEHNR and CDR2 is FQNEAQ in the germline V gene (reference sequence). Trimming took 5 bases from V and 0 from J, leaving 12 bases between them. The CDR3 is 15 amino acids. CDR3 DNA sequence: TGTGCCAGCAGCCAGAGAGGCCCAAGCACAGATACGCAGTATTTT. This sequence encodes CASSQRGPSTDTQYF. Supplemented by reference TRBV7-9 and TRBJ2-3, the full variable domain reads DTGVSQNPRHKITKRGQNVTFRCDPISEHNRLYWYRQTLGQGPEFLTYFQNEAQLEKSRLLSDRFSAERPKGSFSTLEIQRTEQGDSAMYLCASSQRGPSTDTQYFGPGTRLTVL.

The chain is built from TRBV5-1 and TRBJ1-5; D is unclear. Looked up from germline, CDR1 is SGHRS and CDR2 is YFSETQ. V dropped 5 bases and J dropped 0 bases, with 12 bases sitting between them. CDR3 length: 15 amino acids. CDR3 residues: CASRDEPYSNQPQHF. CDR3 nucleotides: TGCGCCAGCAGAGATGAGCCCTATAGCAATCAGCCCCAGCATTTT.

V is TRBV6-5 and J is TRBJ2-5; 9 positions match TRBD2. The CDR3 sequence is 14 residues long. The V gene end was trimmed by 6 bases and the J gene end by 4 bases; junction bases not matched to a gene: 6. The germline gives CDR1 MNHEY, CDR2 SVGAGI. CDR3 sequence reads: CASRAGGGGETQYF. In DNA, the CDR3 is TGTGCCAGCAGAGCGGGGGGCGGCGGAGAGACCCAGTACTTC.

The chain is built from TRBV19 and TRBJ1-1; D unclear. V was cut by 3 bases and J by 4 bases, with 9 bases left in between. Germline V gene lookup returns CDR1 LNHDA and CDR2 SQIVND (reference sequence). This CDR3 has 13 residues. In DNA, the CDR3 is TGTGCCAGTAGTATCGGGAGTCCCACTGAAGCTTTCTTT. It is translated as CASSIGSPTEAFF.

The chain has TRBV15 and TRBJ2-5; 12 bases fit TRBD2. The germline gives CDR1 LNHNV, CDR2 YYDKDF (reference sequence). The CDR3 covers 16 residues. V trimming: 3 bases; J trimming: 1 base; junction bases outside the gene matches: 3. The CDR3 protein is CATSRTSGGSQETQYF. The CDR3 nucleotides are TGTGCCACCAGCAGGACTAGCGGGGGTTCCCAAGAGACCCAGTACTTC.

The chain has TRBV2 and TRBJ1-1; D may be TRBD1 (5 bases). Germline V lookup: CDR1 SNHLY, CDR2 FYNNEI. The V and J ends lost 2 bases and 6 bases respectively, with 10 bases between them. This CDR3 region has 13 residues. The CDR3 nucleotides are TGTGCCAGCAGTGAATCTCGGGGGTCTGAAGCTTTCTTT. Protein sequence: CASSESRGSEAFF.

The rearrangement links TRBV30 to TRBJ2-5; 9 bases agree with TRBD2. V gave up 2 bases and J gave up 1 base; unmatched junction bases: 5. Germline lookup yields CDR1 GTSNPN and CDR2 SVGIG (reference sequence). The CDR3 length is 15 residues. CDR3 sequence reads: CAWSRVAGAQETQYF. The CDR3 nucleotides are TGTGCCTGGAGTCGAGTAGCGGGAGCCCAAGAGACCCAGTACTTC.

Turning to this clone: At one of its ends the junction is not consistent with the germline gene, which may arise from a read error. The chain recombines TRBV4-2 with TRBJ2-2, with TRBD1 as a possible D gene (5 bases). The germline V gene encodes CDR1 LGHNA and CDR2 YNFKEQ. This CDR3 has 15 amino acids. CDR3 region: CASSQGSGRTWELFF. The CDR3 nucleotides are TGTGCCAGCAGCCAAGGTTCAGGGCGCACCTGGGAGCTGTTTTTT.